A selection of T cell receptor beta chains follows, all from one sample in a study of OX40 agonist ivuxolimab in advanced cancers. Data came from immunoSEQ multiplex PCR; TCRdb stores just in-frame clones and leaves some out. The sample contains around 29,000 clones, about 88% of which appear only once. The material was CD4+ or CD8+ T cells sorted from blood, obtained in a trial of the OX40 agonist ivuxolimab. Source of these receptors: an adult with an advanced solid tumor such as melanoma, head and neck, liver or kidney cancer. CDR3s include the opening cysteine and the closing phenylalanine or tryptophan. D genes are given only for firm matches. Expanded clones get a size class; other rows say once, few or many, or leave the size out.

.	TRBD1	TRBV27	TRBJ2-5	CASSLSGQRETQYF	TGTGCCAGCAGTTTATCGGGACAGAGGGAGACCCAGTACTTC
.	.	TRBV7-6	TRBJ2-7	CASSFGPDDAYEQYF	TGTGCCAGCAGCTTTGGGCCCGATGACGCCTACGAGCAGTACTTC
.	.	TRBV6-5	TRBJ2-1	CASSYSGGGSYNEQFF	TGTGCCAGCAGTTACTCGGGGGGCGGCTCCTACAATGAGCAGTTCTTC
.	TRBD2	TRBV5-6	TRBJ2-7	CASSRGEAGYEQYF	TGTGCCAGCAGCCGGGGGGAGGCAGGCTACGAGCAGTACTTC
.	.	TRBV28	TRBJ2-1	CASSKSTLSYNEQFF	TGTGCCAGCAGCAAATCGACACTTTCCTACAATGAGCAGTTCTTC
once	TRBD1	TRBV6-5	TRBJ2-1	CASRRTGALRNEQFF	TGTGCCAGCAGGAGAACAGGGGCCCTAAGGAATGAGCAGTTCTTC
.	.	TRBV4-1	TRBJ2-7	CASSQGGTFYEQYF	TGCGCCAGCAGCCAAGGAGGGACCTTCTACGAGCAGTACTTC
.	.	TRBV28	TRBJ2-7	CASSRTGNYEQYF	TGTGCCAGCAGTCGTACAGGGAACTACGAGCAGTACTTC
.	.	TRBV4-1	TRBJ2-5	CASSQDRGVGTQYF	TGCGCCAGCAGCCAAGATAGAGGGGTGGGGACCCAGTACTTC
.	TRBD1	TRBV28	TRBJ2-5	CASSLPPTGAQETQYF	TGTGCCAGCAGTTTACCCCCGACAGGGGCCCAAGAGACCCAGTACTTC
.	.	TRBV14	TRBJ2-7	CASSQVAGGHEQYF	TGTGCCAGCAGCCAAGTGGCTGGAGGGCACGAGCAGTACTTC
.	.	TRBV9	TRBJ2-1	CASSPPDNWKKQFF	TGTGCCAGCAGCCCTCCTGATAACTGGAAAAAGCAGTTCTTC
.	.	TRBV2	TRBJ2-7	CARQPISSYEQYF	TGTGCCAGGCAGCCCATCAGCTCCTACGAGCAGTACTTC
once	.	TRBV6-1	TRBJ2-7	CASSEFRNGRNEQYF	TGTGCCAGCAGTGAATTCAGGAACGGGAGAAACGAGCAGTACTTC
.	.	TRBV4-2	TRBJ1-1	CASSQEPTGRTEAFF	TGTGCCAGCAGCCAAGAACCGACAGGCAGAACTGAAGCTTTCTTT
once	.	TRBV27	TRBJ2-7	CASSPGVEGYEQYF	TGTGCCAGCAGCCCAGGGGTTGAGGGCTACGAGCAGTACTTC
.	.	TRBV21-1	TRBJ2-3	CASSKVGKTHPRTDTQYF	TGTGCCAGCAGCAAAGTGGGGAAGACTCACCCTCGCACAGATACGCAGTATTTT
.	.	TRBV9	TRBJ1-1	CASSFGADSNTEAFF	TGTGCCAGCAGCTTTGGCGCAGATTCGAACACTGAAGCTTTCTTT
.	TRBD1	TRBV30	TRBJ1-2	CAWTLQGGGYTF	TGTGCCTGGACCCTACAGGGGGGAGGCTACACCTTC
.	TRBD2	TRBV19	TRBJ2-4	CASTPRGGEGKNIQYF	TGTGCCAGTACCCCTCGGGGGGGAGAGGGCAAAAACATTCAGTACTTC
.	TRBD1	TRBV7-9	TRBJ2-1	CASSLYDRVSYNEQFF	TGTGCCAGCAGCTTATACGACAGGGTCTCCTACAATGAGCAGTTCTTC
.	.	TRBV11-3	TRBJ2-5	CASSPIHSSPTKETQYF	TGTGCCAGCAGCCCTATTCATAGCAGCCCTACCAAGGAGACCCAGTACTTC
.	TRBD2	TRBV5-1	TRBJ2-3	CASSNRLAGTVDTQYF	TGCGCCAGCAGTAACCGGCTAGCGGGAACGGTAGATACGCAGTATTTT
.	.	TRBV27	TRBJ2-6	CASSPGTFESGANVLTF	TGTGCCAGCAGTCCGGGGACTTTTGAGTCTGGGGCCAACGTCCTGACTTTC
.	.	TRBV6-5	TRBJ1-4	CASRRGHNEKLFF	TGTGCCAGCAGAAGAGGTCATAATGAAAAACTGTTTTTT
.	.	TRBV19	TRBJ2-1	CASSSMPGSEQFF	TGTGCCAGTAGTTCTATGCCGGGTTCTGAGCAGTTCTTC
.	.	TRBV19	TRBJ1-2	CASSPNWGAHGYTF	TGTGCCAGTAGTCCCAACTGGGGGGCACATGGCTACACCTTC
.	.	TRBV5-1	TRBJ2-7	CASSVDPVQGSYEQYF	TGCGCCAGCAGCGTGGACCCGGTACAGGGCTCCTACGAGCAGTACTTC
.	.	TRBV9	TRBJ2-7	CASTNPGSKSWYEQYF	TGTGCCAGCACTAACCCAGGCAGTAAATCCTGGTACGAGCAGTACTTC
.	.	TRBV30	TRBJ2-5	CAWGGWRVQYF	TGTGCCTGGGGCGGTTGGCGAGTCCAGTACTTC
few	.	TRBV28	TRBJ2-1	CASSLGAGNEQFF	TGTGCCAGCAGTTTAGGGGCAGGTAATGAGCAGTTCTTC
.	.	TRBV7-3	TRBJ2-6	CATSGRNGANVLTF	TGTGCCACCTCAGGAAGGAACGGGGCCAACGTCCTGACTTTC
.	TRBD1	TRBV9	TRBJ2-7	CASSVVGTGADYEQYF	TGTGCCAGCAGCGTAGTGGGGACAGGTGCTGACTACGAGCAGTACTTC
.	.	TRBV10-3	TRBJ1-2	CAISESGDGYTF	TGTGCCATCAGTGAGTCGGGTGATGGCTACACCTTC
few	TRBD2	TRBV9	TRBJ2-2	CASSVSGGLTGELFF	TGTGCCAGCAGCGTTAGCGGGGGTCTTACCGGGGAGCTGTTTTTT
.	.	TRBV7-6	TRBJ2-1	CASSLERSAEQFF	TGTGCCAGCAGCTTAGAAAGGAGCGCCGAGCAGTTCTTC
.	TRBD1	TRBV5-6	TRBJ1-2	CASSLRDRQTIYGYTF	TGTGCCAGCAGCTTAAGGGACAGGCAGACCATCTATGGCTACACCTTC
.	.	TRBV11-2	TRBJ2-7	CASSRSPYEQYF	TGTGCCAGCAGTAGATCGCCCTACGAGCAGTACTTC
.	.	TRBV7-2	TRBJ2-7	CASSLARQFQYF	TGTGCCAGCAGCTTAGCGAGGCAGTTCCAGTACTTC
.	.	TRBV4-1	TRBJ2-7	CASSQPGPIYEQYF	TGCGCCAGCAGCCAGCCGGGACCAATCTACGAGCAGTACTTC
.	.	TRBV7-2	TRBJ1-2	CASSLGRENYGYTF	TGTGCCAGCAGCTTGGGCAGGGAGAACTATGGCTACACCTTC
.	TRBD1	TRBV18	TRBJ2-1	CASSPKDRGLDEQFF	TGTGCCAGCTCACCAAAGGACAGGGGGCTAGATGAGCAGTTCTTC
.	.	TRBV28	TRBJ2-7	CASSLLRDEQYF	TGTGCCAGCAGTTTATTACGGGACGAGCAGTACTTC
.	.	TRBV11-2	TRBJ1-2	CASSFDYAAGGGYGYTF	TGTGCCAGCAGCTTTGATTACGCCGCCGGCGGGGGCTATGGCTACACCTTC
.	.	TRBV30	TRBJ2-5	CAWSVGSHQETQYF	TGTGCCTGGAGTGTAGGGAGCCACCAAGAGACCCAGTACTTC
.	.	TRBV7-2	TRBJ1-3	CASSPYSGNTIYF	TGTGCCAGCAGCCCTTACTCTGGAAACACCATATATTTT
.	.	TRBV15	TRBJ1-1	CAISGLTEGMNTEAFF	TGTGCCATCAGCGGGTTAACAGAGGGAATGAACACTGAAGCTTTCTTT
once	.	TRBV4-1	TRBJ2-3	CASSQVTGSTDTQYF	TGCGCCAGCAGCCAAGTGACAGGTAGCACAGATACGCAGTATTTT
.	TRBD1	TRBV10-1	TRBJ2-4	CARLRGREAKNIQYF	TGCGCCAGACTCAGGGGGCGCGAGGCCAAAAACATTCAGTACTTC
.	.	TRBV6-5	TRBJ1-1	CASSSGPEAFF	TGTGCCAGCAGTAGCGGACCTGAAGCTTTCTTT
few	.	TRBV9	TRBJ1-1	CASSGPANTEAFF	TGTGCCAGCAGCGGGCCTGCAAACACTGAAGCTTTCTTT
.	TRBD1	TRBV7-9	TRBJ2-1	CASSPLDRTNEQFF	TGTGCCAGCAGCCCGTTGGACAGGACGAATGAGCAGTTCTTC
once	.	TRBV5-1	TRBJ2-7	CASSLVTGSASYEQYF	TGCGCCAGCAGCTTGGTGACGGGGTCTGCTTCCTACGAGCAGTACTTC
.	.	TRBV29-1	TRBJ2-3	CSSIVGGTDTQYF	TGCAGCTCCATAGTAGGCGGCACAGATACGCAGTATTTT
few	.	TRBV27	TRBJ2-1	CASSFSRMSVNEQFF	TGTGCCAGCAGTTTTTCTAGAATGTCGGTCAATGAGCAGTTCTTC